Sequencing of this TCR beta chain was carried out in a study of post-analysis software for immune sequencing data. The overall study: The disease courses spanned relapsing-remitting, secondary progressive and progressive-relapsing forms of multiple sclerosis.

Notes on this clonotype: What it recognizes is unknown. A much larger clonotype is one base distant, so this may be a read error.

Unique molecular identifiers were carried by the TCR beta cDNA libraries. Each sample of about 0.95 to 10 million input T cells yielded 500,000 or so cDNA molecules, so each molecule approximated one T cell. In TCRdb, the PCR reads were re-called with MiXCR into one record per CDR3 protein. The sample has 250,000 to 300,000 distinct CDR3 sequences, just over 35% seen once. CDR1 is SGHTA and CDR2 is FQGNSA in the germline V gene. Losses at the gene ends were 1 base for V and 9 bases for J; bases not matched to a gene: 7. The CDR3 extends over 15 amino acids. Study results and caveats: F measure showed strong co-clustering of same-batch samples. Compared with controls, patients showed significantly lower normalized Chao1 diversity. Included in a set of roughly five TRBV segments more frequent in patients than controls were TRBV5-6, TRBV5-1 and TRBV20-1.

This sequence joins TRBV7-2 and TRBJ2-1; 9 nucleotides align to TRBD2. Sequencing was done on a sample of blood. This sequence originates from a girl between 10 and 17 years old with multiple sclerosis. This chain's CDR3 is CASSLDSGSCGEQFF. CDR3 DNA sequence: TGTGCCAGCAGCTTAGATAGCGGGAGTTGTGGTGAGCAGTTCTTC.